The next 23 T cell receptor beta chains were all read from a single sample in a study of human T cells and chemical hapten exposure. Time point specified: patch test 3, about 24 weeks after DPC sensitization. Noted treatment: therapeutic diphenylcyclopropenone sensitization with weekly scalp DPC. MiXCR, run by TCRdb on the RACE reads, gives a single entry per CDR3 protein. Of about 160,000 distinct CDR3 sequences in the sample, about 30% were seen once. The sample was whole blood, taken in connection with sensitization to the hapten diphenylcyclopropenone (DPC). These receptor sequences come from a young woman with alopecia areata. Some clones in this sample may be carry-over from other donors' samples.

The chain recombines TRBV27 with TRBJ2-3; the match to TRBD2 covers 7 bases. The length of the CDR3 is 14 residues. Looked up from germline, CDR1 is MNHEY and CDR2 is SMNVEV (reference sequence). Losses at the gene ends were 7 bases for V and 2 bases for J; bases not matched to a gene: 6. CDR3 sequence reads: CASTDGGYTDTQYF. As DNA, the CDR3 is TGTGCCAGCACTGACGGGGGGTACACAGATACGCAGTATTTT.

This clonotype showed up just a few times. The V and J genes are TRBV29-1 and TRBJ1-2; D not resolved. The germline V gene has CDR1 SQVTM and CDR2 ANQGSEA. This CDR3 region has 12 residues. With 1 base removed from V and 5 bases from J, the gap between germline ends came to 8 bases. The CDR3 region is CSVEGTEYGYTF. The CDR3 coding sequence is TGCAGCGTTGAAGGGACGGAATATGGCTACACCTTC.

This clonotype was detected only a few times. This chain connects TRBV18 to TRBJ2-1, with 11 bases lining up with TRBD2. The length of the CDR3 is 16 residues. Germline trimming cut 2 bases from V and 6 bases from J; bases unmatched to any gene: 6. Per the germline V gene, CDR1 is KGHSH and CDR2 is LQKENI. The DNA for the CDR3 is TGTGCCAGCTCACCATTCGAGACTAGCGGGGCCAATGAGCAGTTCTTC. Protein: CASSPFETSGANEQFF.

This clonotype has more than one count but fewer than ten. The chain recombines TRBV11-3 with TRBJ2-7; possible D gene TRBD1, 6 bases. The CDR3 is 15 amino acids. The germline V and J ends were trimmed by 4 bases and 2 bases, with 15 bases remaining between them. Germline CDR1 reads SGHNT; CDR2 reads YENEEA. For the CDR3, the DNA is TGTGCCAGCAGCTCTCTCGGGACACGGACCTACGAGCAGTACTTC. Residues: CASSSLGTRTYEQYF. The full variable domain, completed using reference TRBV11-3 and TRBJ2-7, is EAGVVQSPRYKIIEKKQPVAFWCNPISGHNTLYWYLQNLGQGPELLIRYENEEAVDDSQLPKDRFSAERLKGVDSTLKIQPAELGDSAVYLCASSSLGTRTYEQYFGPGTRLTVT.

With regard to this clonotype: A clone one base away is much larger, so this may be a read error. This chain joins TRBV7-2 and TRBJ1-2; D is unresolved. V was trimmed by 4 bases and J by 4 bases, leaving 7 bases between them. CDR1 and CDR2 (germline): SGHTA, FQGNSA. CDR3 size: 12 residues. The CDR3 nucleotides read TGTGCCAGCAGCTCGGTTGGCTATGGCTACACCTTC. It is translated as CASSSVGYGYTF.

The genes are TRBV12-3 or TRBV12-4 and TRBJ2-2; D may be TRBD1 (5 bases). The CDR3 has 16 residues. Trimming removed 0 bases from V and 1 base from J, with 9 bases in between. The CDR3 bases are TGTGCCAGCAGTTTAGCGTCAGGGTTGAACACCGGGGAGCTGTTTTTT. Translation gives CASSLASGLNTGELFF.

This clonotype came up many times. V and J are TRBV20-1 and TRBJ2-3; 9 bases are shared with TRBD1. Germline CDR1 and CDR2: DFQATT and SNEGSKA (reference sequence). This CDR3 has 15 residues. The trim removed 5 bases at V and 7 bases at J, leaving 13 bases unmatched. The CDR3 nucleotides read TGCAGTGCTCCACCGGGGACAGGGCCCAGACATACGCAGTATTTT. Encoded protein: CSAPPGTGPRHTQYF.

This clonotype was counted between two and nine times. The V call is TRBV7-2, the J call TRBJ2-7; 13 bases agree with TRBD2. The CDR3 runs 16 residues. Trimming at V came to 6 bases and at J to 1 base, leaving 6 bases not matched to a gene. CDR1 is SGHTA, CDR2 FQGNSA, per germline. This CDR3 reads CASRYKGLAGSYEQYF. The CDR3 nucleotides read TGTGCCAGCAGGTACAAGGGACTAGCGGGGTCCTACGAGCAGTACTTC.

The CDR3 reads CASSVSDRNYGYTF. The CDR3 DNA sequence: TGTGCCAGCAGCGTATCCGACCGAAACTATGGCTACACCTTC. V is TRBV9 and J is TRBJ1-2; D ambiguous. V lost 1 base to trimming and J lost 2 bases, with 9 bases between them. Per germline, CDR1 SGDLS and CDR2 YYNGEE. The CDR3 covers 14 residues.

This clonotype was seen only a few times. The gene calls are TRBV3-1 and TRBJ2-7; TRBD2 matches 9 bases. The CDR3 spans 16 residues. Germline CDR1 LGHDT, CDR2 YNNKEL (reference sequence). The trim removed 4 bases at V and 0 bases at J, leaving 7 bases unmatched. In DNA, the CDR3 is TGTGCCAGCAGCCCGGTTCTAGCGGGAATCTCCTACGAGCAGTACTTC. This gives the protein CASSPVLAGISYEQYF.

In its sample, this clonotype was seen a few times. The CDR3 DNA reads TGTGCCAGCAAAGGGGCGGGGGAGCATACGCAGTATTTT. This encodes CASKGAGEHTQYF. The chain carries TRBV7-3 and TRBJ2-3; 7 positions match TRBD2. The CDR3 runs 13 residues. In germline, CDR1 is SGHTA, CDR2 FQGTGA. The V segment lost 7 bases and the J segment 7 bases; nucleotides outside the gene matches: 8.

V usage is TRBV7-9 and J usage is TRBJ2-7; D is possibly TRBD1 (5 bases). The CDR3 consists of 12 residues. Per germline, CDR1 SEHNR and CDR2 FQNEAQ (reference sequence). The ends were cut back, 8 bases at V and 3 bases at J, with 11 bases in the middle. The CDR3 bases are TGTGCCAGCTCCGTACAGGACTACGAGCAGTACTTC. Protein sequence: CASSVQDYEQYF. Filled out from reference TRBV7-9 and TRBJ2-7, the complete variable domain reads DTGVSQNPRHKITKRGQNVTFRCDPISEHNRLYWYRQTLGQGPEFLTYFQNEAQLEKSRLLSDRFSAERPKGSFSTLEIQRTEQGDSAMYLCASSVQDYEQYFGPGTRLTVT.

The V call is TRBV20-1, the J call TRBJ2-2; 7 nucleotides align to TRBD2. V shed 5 bases and J 3 bases; nucleotides not matched to a gene: 3. From germline, CDR1 is DFQATT and CDR2 SNEGSKA (reference sequence). This CDR3 has 13 residues. The chain's CDR3 is CSAWDYDTGELFF. Written as DNA, the CDR3 is TGCAGTGCTTGGGACTACGACACCGGGGAGCTGTTTTTT.

This clonotype occurred a few times. The genes are TRBV7-2 and TRBJ2-2; D not resolved. The V gene lost 2 bases and the J gene lost 0 bases, with 10 bases spanning the gap. The CDR3 consists of 16 residues. The germline V gene has CDR1 SGHTA and CDR2 FQGNSA. The CDR3 spells CASSLLPTANTGELFF. DNA for the CDR3: TGTGCCAGCAGCTTATTGCCGACGGCGAACACCGGGGAGCTGTTTTTT.

The chain links TRBV18 to TRBJ2-7, with D unclear. Trimming cost V 5 bases and J 4 bases, with 18 bases left between them. Germline loops: CDR1 KGHSH, CDR2 LQKENI. The CDR3 has 15 amino acids. CDR3 residues: CASSIGQSSTYEQYF. For the CDR3, the DNA is TGTGCCAGCTCAATCGGGCAATCGTCGACTTACGAGCAGTACTTC.

A single count supports this clonotype. The chain couples TRBV29-1 to TRBJ2-3; D is possibly TRBD1 or TRBD2 (5 bases each). The CDR3 covers 15 residues. Trimming took 5 bases from V and 0 from J, leaving 15 bases between them. Germline V lookup: CDR1 SQVTM, CDR2 ANQGSEA. The CDR3 coding sequence is TGCAGCGTTAGGGGTAGCGCGGTTAGCACAGATACGCAGTATTTT. Translation gives CSVRGSAVSTDTQYF.

The V and J genes are TRBV4-2 and TRBJ1-1; no clear D. Trimming removed 6 bases from V and 4 bases from J, with 9 bases in between. CDR1 is LGHNA and CDR2 is YNFKEQ in the germline V gene. The CDR3 is made up of 12 amino acids. The CDR3 nucleotides are TGTGCCAGCAGGATGGGGATCACTGAAGCTTTCTTT. It codes for CASRMGITEAFF.

The V gene is TRBV10-2, the J gene TRBJ2-1; 10 nucleotides match TRBD2. With V trimmed by 3 bases and J by 7 bases, 6 bases remained unmatched. This CDR3 spans 15 amino acids. The V gene's germline CDR1 is WSHSY and CDR2 SAAADI. The CDR3 loop is CASSDNGLAANEQFF. DNA for the CDR3: TGCGCCAGCAGTGACAACGGACTAGCGGCAAATGAGCAGTTCTTC.

This clonotype has a handful of counts. A read error may produce the germline difference seen at one junction end. J is TRBJ2-2 and V is TRBV30; D gene uncertain. This CDR3 is built from 13 residues. Per the germline V gene, CDR1 is GTSNPN and CDR2 is SVGIG (reference sequence). The CDR3 DNA is TGTGCCCGGAGTGCCCTGGGTCCTGGGGAGCTGTTTTTT. Translation: CARSALGPGELFF.

This clonotype was seen a handful of times. V usage is TRBV9 and J usage is TRBJ2-3; a possible D gene is TRBD2 (5 bases). This CDR3 is built from 13 residues. Trimming removed 0 bases at V and 3 bases at J, with 5 bases between. Germline CDR1 reads SGDLS; CDR2 reads YYNGEE. The DNA of the CDR3 is TGTGCCAGCAGCGTAGGAGGGACAGATACGCAGTATTTT. Translation gives CASSVGGTDTQYF.

The chain combines TRBV5-1 with TRBJ2-5, with 7 bases identical to TRBD1. The V and J ends lost 3 bases and 5 bases, in that order; junction bases with no gene match: 7. The germline CDR1 and CDR2 sequences are SGHRS and YFSETQ. The CDR3 has 14 amino acids. CDR3: CASSSGQPQETQYF. In nucleotides, the CDR3 is TGCGCCAGCAGCTCGGGACAGCCTCAGGAGACCCAGTACTTC.

V gene TRBV7-2 combines with J gene TRBJ2-1; perhaps TRBD2 as D (5 bases). V lost 0 bases and J 9 bases, leaving 15 bases between the germline ends. CDR3 length: 15 residues. CDR1 is SGHTA and CDR2 is FQGNSA in the germline V gene. The CDR3 nucleotides are TGTGCCAGCAGCTTAGCGCAGATGAGGGTTGCTGAGCAGTTCTTC. Residues: CASSLAQMRVAEQFF.

The chain uses TRBV10-2 and TRBJ1-1, with 12 bases identical to TRBD1. Germline CDR1 WSHSY, CDR2 SAAADI. Trimming took 10 bases from V and 0 from J; bases not matched to a gene: 12. There are 17 residues in the CDR3. The CDR3 region has the DNA TGCGCCACCCGGGGGGGGACAGGGGGCGCGGTGAACACTGAAGCTTTCTTT. Amino acids: CATRGGTGGAVNTEAFF.